Sequencing of this TCR beta chain was carried out in a study of cytomegalovirus exposure and HLA in healthy donors. Study conclusions and caveats: Among the sequence variants, a highly shared cluster was likely an artifact of sequencing. CMV serostatus stood as the only immune exposure information on hand. A few of the chains that were CMV-associated were confirmed in vitro to be specific for CMV antigens.

It was healthy bone marrow donors who served as donors. In the PCR, 60 Vbeta and 13 Jbeta primers were used. The data were produced by immunoSEQ multiplex PCR, yet TCRdb's version contains in-frame clones alone and is incomplete. This table has 140,000 or so clones, approximately 88% appearing once. V was clipped by 5 bases and J by 6 bases, with 10 bases between them. This CDR3 region has 11 residues. The germline CDR1 and CDR2 sequences are DFQATT and SNEGSKA (reference sequence). On this clone itself: The antigen is undetermined.

The sequence was obtained from a woman aged 40 to 50 in good health and CMV-seronegative. V usage is TRBV20-1 and J usage is TRBJ1-1; D is ambiguous. The material sequenced was PBMCs. This CDR3 is CSAQALAEAFF. The CDR3 DNA is TGCAGTGCTCAGGCCCTCGCTGAAGCTTTCTTT.